Following are 27 T cell receptor beta chains from one sample sequenced in a study of T cell clonality in common variable immunodeficiency. Repertoires were generated with immunoSEQ multiplex PCR, while TCRdb's copy carries only in-frame clones and drops some. The specimen has around 29,000 clones, none found just once. The specimen was peripheral blood mononuclear cells. These receptors were taken from a person aged 18-69 years in good health.

This clone has ten or more counts. One junction end disagrees with the germline gene, perhaps due to a read error. With the read ending 3 residues before the CDR3 end, the germline J gene is used to fill in that end. This sequence joins TRBV10-1 and TRBJ1-4; no definite D call. The CDR3 extends over 13 amino acids. Germline loops: CDR1 WNHNN, CDR2 SYGVQD (reference sequence). The CDR3 sequence is CAIVSATKEKLFF. The CDR3 DNA, read in part, is TGCGCCATCGTTAGTGCAACTAAGGAAAAA.

Many counts were recorded for this clone. The read terminates 3 residues ahead of where the CDR3 ends, so the germline J gene completes it. The chain combines TRBV19 with TRBJ1-3; 8 positions match TRBD1. With V trimmed by 6 bases and J by 2 bases, 3 bases remained unmatched. This CDR3 comprises 14 residues. From germline, CDR1 is LNHDA and CDR2 SQIVND (reference sequence). The sequenced part of the CDR3 DNA is TGTGCCAGTAGCATACAGGGGGCTGGAAACACC. Protein: CASSIQGAGNT. The CDR3, in full, reads CASSIQGAGNTIYF.

For this clone: Sequence at one end of the junction differs from germline and may be a read error. The CDR3 end lies 3 residues beyond the end of the read and is filled in from the germline J gene. Within the sample, other DNA sequences also encode this same CDR3. The chain combines TRBV7-2 with TRBJ1-3, with D perhaps matching TRBD1 (5 bases). The germline V gene has CDR1 SGHTA and CDR2 FQGNSA. The CDR3 runs 14 residues. The CDR3 loop reads CASSLGRAGNTIYF. CDR3 bases read: TGTGCCAGCAGCTTAGGCAGGGCTGGAAACACA. Full variable domain (remainder filled in from reference TRBV7-2 and TRBJ1-3): GAGVSQSPSNKVTEKGKDVELRCDPISGHTALYWYRQSLGQGLEFLIYFQGNSAPDKSGLPSDRFSAERTGGSVSTLTIQRTQQEDSAVYLCASSLGRAGNTIYFGEGSWLTVV.

This clone showed up many times. CDR3 DNA (partial): TGTGCCAGCAGCCTGATTCCGACAGGAATGGGGGAGGGC. The encoded protein is CASSLIPTGMGEG. From start to end, the CDR3 is CASSLIPTGMGEGYTF. This chain connects TRBV7-8 to TRBJ1-2, with D perhaps matching TRBD1 (6 bases). The read halts 3 residues ahead of the CDR3 end, with the missing end drawn from the germline J gene. The CDR3 covers 16 residues. Per the germline V gene, CDR1 is SGHVS and CDR2 is FQNEAQ. The full variable domain, its missing parts supplied by reference TRBV7-8 and TRBJ1-2, is GAGVSQSPRYKVAKRGQDVALRCDPISGHVSLFWYQQALGQGPEFLTYFQNEAQLDKSGLPSDRFFAERPEGSVSTLKIQRTQQEDSAVYLCASSLIPTGMGEGYTFGSGTRLTVV.

Ten or more counts support this clone. The CDR3 goes on 3 residues after the read ends, and that part is filled in from the germline J gene. The chain uses TRBV20-1 and TRBJ2-1, with 13 bases matching TRBD2. CDR3 length: 14 amino acids. Germline CDR1 reads DFQATT; CDR2 reads SNEGSKA (reference sequence). With V trimmed by 6 bases and J by 5 bases, 4 bases remained unmatched. The CDR3 DNA, read in part, is TGCAGTGCACTAGCGGGAGGGCTCAACAATGAG. It encodes CSALAGGLNNE. The whole CDR3 region reads CSALAGGLNNEQFF.

This clone was detected many times. The read stops 3 residues short of the end of the CDR3; the missing end is completed from the germline J gene. The chain links TRBV24-1 to TRBJ2-7; 10 nucleotides match TRBD2. The CDR3 consists of 14 residues. With V trimmed by 3 bases and J by 5 bases, 3 bases remained unmatched. Germline lookup yields CDR1 KGHDR and CDR2 SFDVKD. CDR3 sequence reads: CATSDASGRDEQYF. The sequenced part of the CDR3 DNA is TGTGCCACCAGTGATGCTAGCGGGAGAGACGAG.

This clone appeared a few times. One junction end disagrees with the germline gene, perhaps due to a read error. The sequence runs out 3 residues before the end of the CDR3; the remainder is reconstructed from the germline J gene. The V gene is TRBV5-1, the J gene TRBJ1-2; no clear D. This CDR3 spans 18 amino acids. The germline gives CDR1 SGHRS, CDR2 YFSETQ. The CDR3 protein is CASRLGGLAGVGADTYTF. The CDR3 bases that were read are TGCGCCAGCAGATTGGGTGGACTAGCGGGAGTGGGAGCAGATACC.

On this clone itself: The read terminates 3 residues ahead of where the CDR3 ends, so the germline J gene completes it. The chain is built from TRBV5-1 and TRBJ2-7; 8 bases match TRBD2. The V segment lost 10 bases and the J segment 0 bases; nucleotides outside the gene matches: 9. The germline V gene has CDR1 SGHRS and CDR2 YFSETQ. The CDR3 is 14 amino acids. This chain's CDR3 is CALPRGGSSYEQYF. The sequenced CDR3 bases are TGCGCCTTACCCCGGGGGGGGAGCTCCTACGAG.

This clone has only a few counts. Sequence at one end of the junction differs from germline and may be a read error. The read falls 3 residues short of the CDR3 end, and the missing part is taken from the germline J gene. Other DNA sequences in the same sample also yield this CDR3. The chain links TRBV7-8 to TRBJ1-3; D may be TRBD1 (6 bases). This CDR3 has 15 residues. The germline CDR1 and CDR2 sequences are SGHVS and FQNEAQ. The CDR3 reads CASSWQTGAGNTIYF. The covered CDR3 bases are TGTGCCAGCAGTTGGCAGACAGGAGCTGGAAACACA.

This clone was seen many times. With the read ending 3 residues before the CDR3 end, the germline J gene is used to fill in that end. V and J are TRBV18 and TRBJ1-1; D is possibly TRBD1 (6 bases). CDR3 length equals 16 residues. The V end was cut by 4 bases, the J end by 2 bases, with 17 bases between. Germline CDR1 and CDR2: KGHSH and LQKENI. The CDR3 spells CASSRIAGQRNTEAFF. The sequenced part of the CDR3 DNA is TGTGCCAGCTCACGTATAGCTGGACAGAGAAACACTGAA.

This clone has a count of ten or more. The CDR3 goes on 3 residues after the read ends, and that part is filled in from the germline J gene. This chain uses TRBV20-1 with TRBJ2-2; D perhaps matches TRBD2 (6 bases). Trimming removed 1 base from V and 5 bases from J, with 17 bases in between. The CDR3 loop spans 16 amino acids. Per the germline V gene, CDR1 is DFQATT and CDR2 is SNEGSKA (reference sequence). Here the CDR3 reads CSARVAHAGRTGELFF. The covered CDR3 bases are TGCAGTGCTAGAGTGGCCCACGCAGGGAGGACCGGGGAG.

Concerning this clone itself: The read terminates 3 residues ahead of where the CDR3 ends, so the germline J gene completes it. The chain carries TRBV30 and TRBJ2-2; unclear D gene. The V gene's germline CDR1 is GTSNPN and CDR2 SVGIG (reference sequence). This CDR3 comprises 15 residues. The sequenced CDR3 bases are TGTGCCTGGAGTGTCATACGTGCAACTAATGAAAAG. Its translation is CAWSVIRATNEK. From start to end, the CDR3 is CAWSVIRATNEKLFF. The full variable domain, in which reference TRBV30 and TRBJ2-2 provide the parts outside the CDR3, is SQTIHQWPATLVQPVGSPLSLECTVEGTSNPNLYWYRQAAGRGLQLLFYSVGIGQISSEVPQNLSASRPQDRQFILSSKKLLLSDSGFYLCAWSVIRATNEKLFFGEGSRLTVL.

This clone was recorded many times. Read coverage stops 3 residues before the CDR3 terminus; the germline J gene supplies the remainder. This rearrangement joins TRBV5-1 to TRBJ2-2; no firm D call. With 7 bases removed from V and 3 bases from J, the gap between germline ends came to 10 bases. The germline V gene encodes CDR1 SGHRS and CDR2 YFSETQ. This CDR3 region has 13 residues. The sequenced part of the CDR3 DNA is TGCGCCAGCCGAGACACCGACACCGGGGAG. This encodes CASRDTDTGE. The entire CDR3 protein reads CASRDTDTGELFF.

This clone was recorded at least ten times. The read ends 3 residues before the CDR3 terminus; that terminus is restored from the germline J gene. The V call is TRBV30, the J call TRBJ2-7, with 8 bases matching TRBD1. CDR3 length: 18 residues. Germline V CDR1 and CDR2: GTSNPN, SVGIG (reference sequence). V was clipped by 0 bases and J by 4 bases; unmatched bases: 17. This CDR3 reads CAWSVRYSGTGVSYEQYF. The part of the CDR3 DNA that was read is TGTGCCTGGAGTGTACGGTATTCAGGGACAGGAGTTTCTTACGAG.

This clone was seen repeatedly, ten times or more. Read data end 3 residues before the CDR3 end; the end is taken from the germline J gene. The rearrangement uses TRBV20-1 and TRBJ1-2; D unresolved. V lost 3 bases and J 5 bases, leaving 7 bases between the germline ends. The CDR3 runs 11 residues. Germline-derived CDR1 and CDR2 are DFQATT and SNEGSKA (reference sequence). CDR3 loop: CSARQDYGYTF. The part of the CDR3 DNA that was read is TGCAGTGCTAGGCAGGATTATGGC.

This clone has at least ten counts. The CDR3 end falls 3 residues outside the read, so it is completed with the germline J gene. The rearrangement uses TRBV29-1 and TRBJ2-1; TRBD2 agrees at 16 bases. In germline, CDR1 is SQVTM, CDR2 ANQGSEA. J lost 9 bases, V lost 4 bases, and 9 bases had no gene match. The CDR3 loop spans 16 amino acids. The DNA read from the CDR3 is TGCAGCGTTGGGGGACTAGCGGGAGGGCCTTCGAGTGAG. Its translation: CSVGGLAGGPSSE. The CDR3 as a whole reads CSVGGLAGGPSSEQFF.

By sample share, this clone is medium-sized. The read finishes 3 residues shy of the CDR3 end, and the germline J gene is used to complete it. The rearrangement joins TRBV30 to TRBJ2-5; TRBD2 might be the D (6 bases). The V end lost 2 bases, the J end lost 5 bases, and 15 bases lay between the germline ends. This CDR3 has 14 residues. CDR1 and CDR2 (germline): GTSNPN, SVGIG (reference sequence). Partial CDR3 DNA: TGTGCCTGGAGTCAGGGAGGTTACTCGGAGACC. Amino acid sequence: CAWSQGGYSET. In full, the CDR3 reads CAWSQGGYSETQYF.

Regarding this clone: The read ends 3 residues before the CDR3 terminus; that terminus is restored from the germline J gene. This chain links TRBV20-1 with TRBJ2-7; 11 positions match TRBD2. CDR1 and CDR2 from the germline V gene are DFQATT and SNEGSKA (reference sequence). The junction had 19 bases not matched to a gene; V was cut back by 3 bases and J by 0 bases. The CDR3 has 20 amino acids. The sequenced part of the CDR3 DNA is TGCAGTGCTAGGATACGGCCGGGACTAGCGGTCTACCAAGGCTCCTACGAG. Its translation: CSARIRPGLAVYQGSYE. The complete CDR3 reads CSARIRPGLAVYQGSYEQYF.

This clone showed up many times. The sequence runs out 3 residues before the end of the CDR3; the remainder is reconstructed from the germline J gene. The chain combines TRBV7-2 with TRBJ2-2, with D maybe TRBD2 (6 bases). V shed 5 bases and J shed 7 bases, with 11 bases lying between them. Germline V gives CDR1 SGHTA, CDR2 FQGNSA. The CDR3 totals 13 residues. The CDR3 spells CASSTMRDGELFF. The sequenced part of the CDR3 DNA is TGTGCCAGCAGCACGATGCGGGACGGGGAG.

As to this clone: The read stops 3 residues short of the end of the CDR3; the missing end is completed from the germline J gene. The genes are TRBV13 and TRBJ1-2; 10 bases map to TRBD1. Germline V gene lookup returns CDR1 PRHDT and CDR2 FYEKMQ (reference sequence). The CDR3 extends over 15 amino acids. V lost 4 bases to trimming and J lost 7 bases; unmatched junction nucleotides: 9. The CDR3 spells CASSSRDRGISGYTF. The covered CDR3 bases are TGTGCCAGCAGCTCACGGGACAGGGGTATTAGTGGC.

This clone has at least ten counts. The read ends 3 residues shy of where the CDR3 ends; the end is completed using the germline J gene. The chain couples TRBV2 to TRBJ2-1, with a tentative D call TRBD1 (5 bases). This CDR3 contains 13 residues. Germline assignment: CDR1 SNHLY and CDR2 FYNNEI. Trimming shortened V by 3 bases and J by 6 bases, and 9 bases separated the two germline ends. The DNA read from the CDR3 is TGTGCCAGCAGTGACTCCAGGGCCAATGAG. The encoded protein is CASSDSRANE. The entire CDR3 is CASSDSRANEQFF.

This clone occurred a few times. The missing CDR3 end, 3 residues past where the read stops, is filled in from the germline J gene. The chain recombines TRBV6-1 with TRBJ2-3, with TRBD1 as a possible D gene (5 bases). The V gene's germline CDR1 is MNHNS and CDR2 SASEGT. The V and J ends lost 4 bases and 1 base respectively, with 6 bases between them. This CDR3 has 13 residues. CDR3 in amino acids: CASSGQRTDTQYF. The sequenced part of the CDR3 DNA is TGTGCCAGCAGTGGACAGCGCACAGATACG.

For this clone: The read ends 3 residues early relative to the CDR3; the germline J gene fills the gap. The V call is TRBV30, the J call TRBJ2-7; 11 bases fit TRBD2. V was clipped by 6 bases and J by 2 bases; unmatched bases: 15. The CDR3 is made up of 17 amino acids. Germline V lookup: CDR1 GTSNPN, CDR2 SVGIG (reference sequence). The sequenced part of the CDR3 DNA is TGTGCCTGCGCGGAGCCGGGACTAGCGGACCGAACCTACGAG. Protein: CACAEPGLADRTYE. The complete CDR3 sequence is CACAEPGLADRTYEQYF.

This clone was recorded many times. With the read ending 3 residues before the CDR3 end, the germline J gene is used to fill in that end. The chain joins TRBV30 to TRBJ2-3; D is undetermined. From germline, CDR1 is GTSNPN and CDR2 SVGIG (reference sequence). The CDR3 runs to 15 residues. Trimming took 0 bases from V and 1 from J, leaving 11 bases between them. CDR3 DNA (partial): TGTGCCTGGAGTGTATACTTAGCACGCACAGATACG. The encoded protein is CAWSVYLARTDT. The full CDR3 sequence reads CAWSVYLARTDTQYF.

This clone was seen a few times. With the read ending 3 residues before the CDR3 end, the germline J gene is used to fill in that end. The V and J genes are TRBV7-2 and TRBJ1-2, with 8 bases aligning to TRBD1. The length of the CDR3 is 15 residues. CDR1 is SGHTA and CDR2 is FQGNSA in the germline V gene. The covered CDR3 bases are TGTGCCAGCAGCGCGCAGGGGGCAACCGGGGGGACC. Protein sequence: CASSAQGATGGT. The CDR3 as a whole reads CASSAQGATGGTYTF.

There are many counts of this clone. The read ends 3 residues shy of where the CDR3 ends; the end is completed using the germline J gene. The chain uses TRBV30 and TRBJ2-1; D remains unclear. The V gene lost 2 bases and the J gene lost 5 bases, with 4 bases spanning the gap. The CDR3 loop spans 11 amino acids. Germline V gene sequence: CDR1 GTSNPN, CDR2 SVGIG (reference sequence). The CDR3 protein is CAWSPDNEQFF. Partial CDR3 DNA: TGTGCCTGGAGTCCCGACAATGAG.

About this clone: The CDR3 is cut off 3 residues early in the read; its end comes from the germline J gene. The chain uses TRBV5-1 and TRBJ2-2, with D perhaps TRBD2 (6 bases). The CDR3 is made up of 14 amino acids. CDR1 SGHRS and CDR2 YFSETQ come from the germline V gene. CDR3: CASSSGDYNSPLFF. The covered CDR3 bases are TGCGCCAGCAGCTCGGGAGACTATAATTCACCG. Variable domain in full (rest from reference TRBV5-1 and TRBJ2-2): KAGVTQTPRYLIKTRGQQVTLSCSPISGHRSVSWYQQTPGQGLQFLFEYFSETQRNKGNFPGRFSGRQFSNSRSEMNVSTLELGDSALYLCASSSGDYNSPLFFGEGSRLTVL.